Each of the 8 T cell receptor beta chains below was sequenced from the same sample in a study of T cell responses to AZD1222 COVID-19 vaccine. TCRdb's copy holds only in-frame clones and misses some; the assay was immunoSEQ multiplex PCR. The repertoire holds fewer than 110,000 clones, with 80% to 95% as singletons. Source: peripheral blood, taken 28 days after the second AZD1222 dose. The receptors derive from an adult who received the AZD1222 COVID-19 vaccine.

The chain employs TRBV2 and TRBJ1-1; 10 bases fit TRBD1. Germline assignment: CDR1 SNHLY and CDR2 FYNNEI. Trimming took 5 bases from V and 3 from J; bases not matched to a gene: 3. This CDR3 region has 14 residues. The CDR3 sequence: CASSPGTGDTEAFF. CDR3 DNA: TGTGCCAGCAGTCCCGGGACAGGGGACACTGAAGCTTTCTTT.

The chain employs TRBV5-6 and TRBJ1-1, with TRBD1 as a possible D gene (5 bases). Trimming took 4 bases from V and 1 from J, leaving 14 bases between them. The length of the CDR3 is 15 residues. From germline, CDR1 is SGHDT and CDR2 YYEEEE. The CDR3: CASSPLGGKNTEAFF. DNA of the CDR3: TGTGCCAGCAGCCCGCTCGGGGGAAAGAACACTGAAGCTTTCTTT.

The chain combines TRBV5-1 with TRBJ2-2, with D uncertain. V lost 0 bases to trimming and J lost 0 bases, with 3 bases between them. The CDR3 totals 14 residues. The germline gives CDR1 SGHRS, CDR2 YFSETQ. The CDR3 sequence is CASSLAANTGELFF. DNA for the CDR3: TGCGCCAGCAGCTTGGCCGCGAACACCGGGGAGCTGTTTTTT.

The gene calls are TRBV18 and TRBJ1-2; D uncertain. Germline V CDR1 and CDR2: KGHSH, LQKENI. V was clipped by 2 bases and J by 4 bases, with 14 bases between them. This CDR3 region has 15 residues. For the CDR3, the DNA is TGTGCCAGCTCACCAGGGCGCGGGCTCGGCTATGGCTACACCTTC. Amino acid sequence: CASSPGRGLGYGYTF.

V and J are TRBV24-1 and TRBJ2-3; TRBD2 matches at 11 bases. The CDR3 sequence is 15 residues long. Losses at the gene ends were 6 bases for V and 4 bases for J; bases not matched to a gene: 5. Germline V gene lookup returns CDR1 KGHDR and CDR2 SFDVKD. CDR3: CATSPTSGIADTQYF. CDR3 DNA: TGTGCCACCAGTCCGACTAGCGGGATCGCAGATACGCAGTATTTT.

The CDR3 is CASSPPRQDPYGYTF. In DNA form, the CDR3 reads TGTGCCAGCTCACCACCCAGGCAAGACCCATATGGCTACACCTTC. The rearrangement joins TRBV18 to TRBJ1-2; no reliable D call. CDR3 length: 15 residues. In germline, CDR1 is KGHSH, CDR2 LQKENI. Trimming took 0 bases from V and 5 from J, leaving 13 bases between them.

The chain carries TRBV19 and TRBJ1-6, with D possibly matching TRBD1 (6 bases). Germline-derived CDR1 and CDR2 are LNHDA and SQIVND (reference sequence). The CDR3 consists of 13 residues. Trimming removed 10 bases from V and 6 bases from J, with 13 bases in between. This chain's CDR3 is CATKTGSNSPLHF. The CDR3 coding sequence is TGTGCCACCAAGACAGGATCTAATTCACCCCTCCACTTT.

This clone was observed once. V usage is TRBV5-1 and J usage is TRBJ1-5; D ambiguous. The CDR3 contains 13 residues. CDR1 SGHRS and CDR2 YFSETQ come from the germline V gene. V gave up 0 bases and J gave up 6 bases, with 7 bases separating them. For the CDR3, the DNA is TGCGCCAGCAGCTTGGAACCAGGTCAGCCCCAGCATTTT. Translating gives CASSLEPGQPQHF.